This T cell receptor beta chain was sequenced during a study of T cell repertoires in cytomegalovirus infection. Germline CDR1 is SGHDN and CDR2 is FVKESK. The V gene lost 3 bases and the J gene lost 5 bases, with 10 bases spanning the gap. The CDR3 runs to 13 residues. Concerning this clonotype itself: Its antigen is not known.

TCRdb re-called the reads through MiXCR, storing one row per CDR3 protein. Here the sample spans 200,000 to 250,000 distinct CDR3 sequences, 35% to 45% being singletons. The chain has TRBV14 and TRBJ2-5; perhaps TRBD1 as D (6 bases). The sample in question was CD8+ T cells from cultured PBMCs, obtained from culture after CMV antigen stimulation. This TCR was sampled from a human donor in good health (CMV status not recorded). Some clones in this sample may be carry-over from other donors' samples. CDR3 region: CASSQWGQETQYF. The CDR3 coding sequence is TGTGCCAGCAGCCAGTGGGGGCAGGAGACCCAGTACTTC. Supplemented by reference TRBV14 and TRBJ2-5, the full variable domain reads EAGVTQFPSHSVIEKGQTVTLRCDPISGHDNLYWYRRVMGKEIKFLLHFVKESKQDESGMPNNRFLAERTGGTYSTLKVQPAELEDSGVYFCASSQWGQETQYFGPGTRLLVL.